The 21 T cell receptor beta chains below all came from one sample that was sequenced in a study of regulatory T cells in long-lasting Graves disease. Time point here: newly diagnosed GD, antithyroid drugs for less than 3 months. The TCR library was made from RNA extracted from PBMCs. CDR3-region Arm-PCR and iRepertoire HTBI primers produced the TCR beta libraries. TCRdb ran MiXCR on the multiplex PCR reads and lists one entry per CDR3 protein. The sample includes fewer than 550,000 distinct CDR3 sequences, about 16% of them seen just once. Another study also made use of these data, one on T cells in Graves' hyperthyroidism and ophthalmopathy.

Here the sequenced sample was peripheral blood mononuclear cells (PBMCs), taken at new diagnosis, from a patient treated with antithyroid drugs. The receptor source for this set is a woman aged 35-60 years with Graves disease.

In nucleotides, the CDR3 is TGTGCCAGCACCCAGCGTTGGGACAAGGCCTACGAGCAGTACTTC. Amino acids: CASTQRWDKAYEQYF. This chain connects TRBV2 to TRBJ2-7; tentatively, D is TRBD1 (6 bases). The germline V gene has CDR1 SNHLY and CDR2 FYNNEI. The V end was cut by 7 bases, the J end by 2 bases, with 18 bases between. This CDR3 contains 15 residues.

This clonotype was observed once. The genes are TRBV28 and TRBJ2-3; 9 positions match TRBD2. Per the germline V gene, CDR1 is MDHEN and CDR2 is SYDVKM. Trimming took 7 bases from V and 0 from J; bases not matched to a gene: 11. The CDR3 spans 17 residues. The CDR3 protein is CASNPWASGASTDTQYF. The DNA for the CDR3 is TGTGCCAGCAATCCCTGGGCTAGCGGGGCTAGCACAGATACGCAGTATTTT.

A few counts support this clonotype. The rearrangement joins TRBV4-1 to TRBJ2-7, with D maybe TRBD2 (6 bases). There are 15 residues in the CDR3. The ends were cut back, 0 bases at V and 7 bases at J, with 16 bases in the middle. Germline CDR1 is MGHRA and CDR2 is YSYEKL. CDR3 sequence: CASSQEGTLGGEQYF. The CDR3 DNA sequence: TGCGCCAGCAGCCAAGAGGGGACCTTAGGAGGGGAGCAGTACTTC.

This clonotype has at least ten counts. As DNA, the CDR3 is TGTGCCACCAGCCCTCGTCAACAGTCAGATGAAAAACTGTTTTTT. Translation: CATSPRQQSDEKLFF. This rearrangement joins TRBV15 to TRBJ1-4; no clear D. The CDR3 loop spans 15 amino acids. Trimming left V 5 bases short and J 6 bases short, with 16 bases between. The germline gives CDR1 LNHNV, CDR2 YYDKDF (reference sequence).

Many counts were recorded for this clonotype. V is TRBV12-3 or TRBV12-4 and J is TRBJ1-2; D is undetermined. CDR3 length: 14 residues. V lost 6 bases to trimming and J lost 5 bases, with 16 bases between them. CDR3: CASRPRTERYGYTF. In DNA, the CDR3 is TGTGCCAGCAGGCCTCGGACGGAGAGGTATGGCTACACCTTC.

This clonotype was picked up many times. V and J are TRBV5-1 and TRBJ1-1; no clear D. CDR1 SGHRS and CDR2 YFSETQ come from the germline V gene. The CDR3 totals 15 residues. Trimming stripped 0 bases from V and 1 base from J, with 10 bases between. CDR3 nucleotide sequence: TGCGCCAGCAGCTTGGTGGCAGGTGGGAACACTGAAGCTTTCTTT. Translating it yields CASSLVAGGNTEAFF.

The chain carries TRBV28 and TRBJ1-3; no clear D gene. Germline V lookup: CDR1 MDHEN, CDR2 SYDVKM. CDR3 length: 17 amino acids. V lost 6 bases to trimming and J lost 3 bases, with 21 bases between them. The CDR3 DNA reads as TGTGCCAGCAGCCCCCGGGCGCTGGCCTCGTTTGGAAACACCATATATTTT. It is translated as CASSPRALASFGNTIYF.

As concerns this clonotype: A read error may be the cause here, since a much bigger clone is one base away. This sequence joins TRBV11-2 and TRBJ1-5; no clear D. Germline CDR1 is SGHAT and CDR2 is FQNNGV. This CDR3 is built from 13 residues. CDR3 sequence: CASSPWWNQSQHF. DNA for the CDR3: TGTGCCAGCAGCCCTTGGTGGAATCAGTCCCAGCATTTT. Complete variable domain (other parts from reference TRBV11-2 and TRBJ1-5): EAGVAQSPRYKIIEKRQSVAFWCNPISGHATLYWYQQILGQGPKLLIQFQNNGVVDDSQLPKDRFSAERLKGVDSTLKIQPAKLEDSAVYLCASSPWWNQSQHFGDGTRLSIL.

In this sample, this clonotype turned up a few times. The chain couples TRBV19 to TRBJ2-7; D gene ambiguous. CDR3 length: 13 amino acids. Looked up from germline, CDR1 is LNHDA and CDR2 is SQIVND (reference sequence). V was shortened by 0 bases and J by 6 bases, with 9 bases between the two germline ends. CDR3 amino acids: CASSIDHPGEQYF. CDR3 DNA: TGTGCCAGTAGTATAGATCACCCCGGCGAGCAGTACTTC.

This clonotype was seen repeatedly, ten times or more. The DNA of the CDR3 is TGTGCCAGCAGCTTAGCTCGGGGGAAACAAGAGACCCAGTACTTC. Its translation is CASSLARGKQETQYF. The rearrangement uses TRBV11-2 and TRBJ2-5, with D perhaps matching TRBD2 (6 bases). CDR3 length: 15 residues. Germline CDR1 and CDR2: SGHAT and FQNNGV. V gave up 1 base and J gave up 2 bases, with 11 bases separating them. The full variable domain, rest sourced from reference TRBV11-2 and TRBJ2-5, is EAGVAQSPRYKIIEKRQSVAFWCNPISGHATLYWYQQILGQGPKLLIQFQNNGVVDDSQLPKDRFSAERLKGVDSTLKIQPAKLEDSAVYLCASSLARGKQETQYFGPGTRLLVL.

This clonotype was recorded many times. This chain uses TRBV5-1 with TRBJ1-1; a weak D match, TRBD1 (5 bases). The germline V gene has CDR1 SGHRS and CDR2 YFSETQ. With 4 bases removed from V and 2 bases from J, the gap between germline ends came to 12 bases. The CDR3 covers 14 residues. CDR3 in amino acids: CASSTSGGNTEAFF. DNA for the CDR3: TGCGCCAGCAGCACCTCTGGGGGTAACACTGAAGCTTTCTTT.

This clonotype was counted at least ten times. V gene TRBV7-8 combines with J gene TRBJ2-1; 12 bases fit TRBD2. Per germline, CDR1 SGHVS and CDR2 FQNEAQ. This CDR3 spans 15 amino acids. The ends lost 6 bases at V and 0 bases at J; junction bases unmatched: 0. The CDR3 loop reads CASRTSGSSYNEQFF. Here the CDR3 DNA reads TGTGCCAGCAGGACTAGCGGGAGCTCCTACAATGAGCAGTTCTTC.

This chain connects TRBV20-1 to TRBJ1-5; no reliable D call. This CDR3 has 15 amino acids. Germline lookup yields CDR1 DFQATT and CDR2 SNEGSKA (reference sequence). The V end lost 1 base, the J end lost 0 bases, and 10 bases lay between the germline ends. The CDR3: CSARVSQDSNQPQHF. The CDR3 region has the DNA TGCAGTGCTAGAGTCAGCCAGGATAGCAATCAGCCCCAGCATTTT.

In its sample, this clonotype was seen many times. The genes are TRBV28 and TRBJ1-1; the D is unclear. V was pared by 5 bases and J by 0 bases, with 13 bases between. The CDR3 consists of 15 residues. Germline V lookup: CDR1 MDHEN, CDR2 SYDVKM. Written as DNA, the CDR3 is TGTGCCAGCAGTCCGACTAAGCGGGTGAACACTGAAGCTTTCTTT. It encodes CASSPTKRVNTEAFF.

This clonotype showed up many times. This chain's CDR3 is CASNPGQKNTEAFF. In DNA, the CDR3 is TGTGCCAGCAACCCGGGACAAAAGAACACTGAAGCTTTCTTT. The rearrangement joins TRBV6-1 to TRBJ1-1; maybe TRBD1 (6 bases). The germline V and J ends were trimmed by 7 bases and 1 base, with 13 bases remaining between them. The V gene's germline CDR1 is MNHNS and CDR2 SASEGT. The CDR3 contains 14 residues.

This clonotype was recorded at least ten times. The J gene is TRBJ2-1, the V gene TRBV6-1, with D maybe TRBD2 (7 bases). The CDR3 runs to 14 residues. Germline values: CDR1 MNHNS, CDR2 SASEGT. V lost 7 bases and J lost 6, with 16 bases in between. The CDR3 DNA sequence: TGTGCCAGCATGCTTGGGGGGGCGGGCAATGAGCAGTTCTTC. Encoded protein: CASMLGGAGNEQFF.

The J gene is TRBJ2-2, the V gene TRBV5-6, with D perhaps TRBD1 or TRBD2 (6 bases each). CDR1 and CDR2 (germline): SGHDT, YYEEEE. The CDR3 loop spans 15 amino acids. The V gene lost 3 bases and the J gene lost 7 bases, with 16 bases spanning the gap. The CDR3 DNA sequence: TGTGCCAGCAGCTCGCCCGGGGGCCCAGTCGGGGAGCTGTTTTTT. Protein sequence: CASSSPGGPVGELFF.

The CDR3 region is CASSLTLSRTGAEQFF. In DNA form, the CDR3 reads TGTGCCAGCAGCCTAACCCTGTCTCGGACAGGGGCTGAGCAGTTCTTC. This sequence joins TRBV7-9 and TRBJ2-1; 9 bases agree with TRBD1. The germline CDR1 and CDR2 sequences are SEHNR and FQNEAQ (reference sequence). With 5 bases clipped from V and 9 bases from J, the junction kept 14 bases outside the gene matches. This CDR3 is built from 16 residues. The whole variable domain, filled in from reference TRBV7-9 and TRBJ2-1, reads DTGVSQNPRHKITKRGQNVTFRCDPISEHNRLYWYRQTLGQGPEFLTYFQNEAQLEKSRLLSDRFSAERPKGSFSTLEIQRTEQGDSAMYLCASSLTLSRTGAEQFFGPGTRLTVL.

This clonotype was detected ten times or more. The chain joins TRBV3-1 to TRBJ1-5; a possible D gene is TRBD1 (6 bases). V dropped 4 bases and J dropped 5 bases, with 18 bases sitting between them. CDR3 length: 16 amino acids. Germline assignment: CDR1 LGHDT and CDR2 YNNKEL (reference sequence). The DNA for the CDR3 is TGTGCCAGCAGCCCAGGTGCCAGGGGTCATGATCAGCCCCAGCATTTT. As protein: CASSPGARGHDQPQHF.

This clonotype was seen at least ten times. The chain recombines TRBV7-2 with TRBJ2-3; no firm D call. The CDR3 covers 13 residues. Trimming stripped 1 base from V and 9 bases from J, with 11 bases between. Germline values: CDR1 SGHTA, CDR2 FQGNSA. The CDR3 sequence: CASSLELGHTQYF. CDR3 coding DNA: TGTGCCAGCAGCTTAGAATTAGGGCACACGCAGTATTTT.

This clonotype was counted ten times or more. The chain has TRBV28 and TRBJ2-1; TRBD2 matches at 11 bases. In germline, CDR1 is MDHEN, CDR2 SYDVKM. The CDR3 totals 16 residues. V lost 7 bases to trimming and J lost 5 bases; unmatched junction nucleotides: 10. CDR3 in DNA: TGTGCCAGCATTAGCGGGGGGGATAACACAAACAATGAGCAGTTCTTC. This sequence encodes CASISGGDNTNNEQFF.